Below, 2 T cell receptor beta chains from the same sample are listed, as sequenced in a study of Graves' ophthalmopathy and Graves' hyperthyroidism. The sequenced template was RNA, covering the TCR beta CDR3 region. Investigators did first-round RT-PCR with HTBI primers, then second-round multiplex PCR. TCRdb processed the multiplex PCR reads anew with MiXCR; each CDR3 protein has one entry. Among hundreds of thousands of distinct CDR3 sequences listed, about two fifths were seen once. The specimen was peripheral blood. The receptors originated from an adult man with Graves' ophthalmopathy.

This clonotype has at least ten counts. The V gene is TRBV6-6, the J gene TRBJ2-5; D is possibly TRBD1 (5 bases). CDR1 and CDR2 (germline): MNHNY, SVGAGI (reference sequence). Trimming took 3 bases from V and 1 from J, leaving 12 bases between them. This CDR3 is built from 15 residues. CDR3 in DNA: TGTGCCAGCAGTTATCTCAGGGAATCCCAAGAGACCCAGTACTTC. Its protein is CASSYLRESQETQYF.

This clonotype was seen a handful of times. The chain has TRBV14 and TRBJ2-7; 15 nucleotides align to TRBD2. The ends lost 4 bases at V and 5 bases at J; junction bases unmatched: 3. CDR1 is SGHDN, CDR2 FVKESK, per germline. The CDR3 is 15 amino acids. CDR3 in amino acids: CASSPWTSGRDEQYF. CDR3 nucleotides: TGTGCCAGCAGCCCATGGACTAGCGGGAGGGACGAGCAGTACTTC.